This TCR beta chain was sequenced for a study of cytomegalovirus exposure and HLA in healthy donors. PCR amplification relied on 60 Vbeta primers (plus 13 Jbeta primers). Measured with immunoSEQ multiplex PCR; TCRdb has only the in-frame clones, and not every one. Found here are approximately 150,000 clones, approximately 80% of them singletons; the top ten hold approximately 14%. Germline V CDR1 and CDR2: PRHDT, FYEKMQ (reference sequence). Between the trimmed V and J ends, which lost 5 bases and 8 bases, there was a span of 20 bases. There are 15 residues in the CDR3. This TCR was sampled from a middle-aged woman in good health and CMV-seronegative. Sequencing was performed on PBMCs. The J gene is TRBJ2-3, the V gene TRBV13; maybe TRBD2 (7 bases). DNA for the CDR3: TGTGCCAGCAGCCCGTTACCGGGGGGCAAAGCTACGCAGTATTTT. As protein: CASSPLPGGKATQYF. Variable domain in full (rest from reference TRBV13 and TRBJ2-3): AAGVIQSPRHLIKEKRETATLKCYPIPRHDTVYWYQQGPGQDPQFLISFYEKMQSDKGSIPDRFSAQQFSDYHSELNMSSLELGDSALYFCASSPLPGGKATQYFGPGTRLTVL.